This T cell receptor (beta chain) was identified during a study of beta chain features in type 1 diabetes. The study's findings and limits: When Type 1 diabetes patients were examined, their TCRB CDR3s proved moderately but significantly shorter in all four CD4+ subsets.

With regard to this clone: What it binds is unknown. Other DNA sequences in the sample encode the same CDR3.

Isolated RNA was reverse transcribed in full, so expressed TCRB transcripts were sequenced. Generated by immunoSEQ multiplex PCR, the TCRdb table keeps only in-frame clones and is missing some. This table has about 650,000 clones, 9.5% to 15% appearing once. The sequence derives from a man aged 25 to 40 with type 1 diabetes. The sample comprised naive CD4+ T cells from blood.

The CDR3: CASSLPGGYEQYF. The CDR3 bases are TGTGCCAGCAGCTTACCAGGGGGCTACGAGCAGTACTTC. The V call is TRBV7-8, the J call TRBJ2-7; TRBD1 matches at 7 bases. J was trimmed by 3 bases and V by 2 bases; bases with no gene match: 1. The V gene's germline CDR1 is SGHVS and CDR2 FQNEAQ. The CDR3 is made up of 13 amino acids.